This T cell receptor beta chain was captured in a study of metastatic and nonmetastatic thyroid tumors. Turning to the study itself: It was across blood and tumor or nodule tissue from malignant and benign thyroid patients that repertoires were compared.

There are 14 residues in the CDR3. Per the germline V gene, CDR1 is MNHEY and CDR2 is SVGEGT. Trimming left V 5 bases short and J 2 bases short, with 13 bases between. Ahead of thyroid surgery, no patient had received treatment of any kind. Via MiXCR, TCRdb re-called the PCR reads. Of roughly 15,000 clones in the sample, approximately 32% were seen once. The genes are TRBV6-2 or TRBV6-3 and TRBJ2-7; D uncertain. This TCR derives from a female donor with papillary thyroid cancer or a benign thyroid nodule (not recorded which). Some clones in this sample may be carry-over from other donors' samples. Material: tumor tissue. DNA of the CDR3: TGTGCCAGCAGTCGGAGCCACCTGCCCTACGAGCAGTACTTC. Protein sequence: CASSRSHLPYEQYF.